The 16 T cell receptor beta chains below were found in one sample sequenced in a study of T cell clonality in common variable immunodeficiency (dated by TCRdb to 2013 to 2016). The library was generated by the immunoSEQ multiplex PCR assay. TCRdb's version of the immuneACCESS table is confined to in-frame rearrangements and falls short of the full clone set. An unresolved V gene accounts for under half of the shortfall where checked; the remainder is of unknown origin. The table for this sample lists about 42,000 clones, none of them counted only once. Over 1.1% of the sample is taken by the ten largest. Sequenced: peripheral blood mononuclear cells. The receptors come from a person aged 18 to 70 in good health.

This clone came up many times. The CDR3 end lies 3 residues beyond the end of the read and is filled in from the germline J gene. This rearrangement joins TRBV28 to TRBJ2-7; TRBD2 agrees at 8 bases. V lost 6 bases to trimming and J lost 3 bases; unmatched junction nucleotides: 10. The germline gives CDR1 MDHEN, CDR2 SYDVKM. This CDR3 has 15 residues. The chain's CDR3 is CASSGPPSGFYEQYF. The covered CDR3 bases are TGTGCCAGCAGCGGTCCCCCTAGCGGGTTCTACGAG.

The table lists this clone with many counts. The sequence runs out 3 residues before the end of the CDR3; the remainder is reconstructed from the germline J gene. The chain uses TRBV5-1 and TRBJ2-1; 9 bases are shared with TRBD1. In germline, CDR1 is SGHRS, CDR2 YFSETQ. The CDR3 extends over 15 amino acids. Trimming removed 3 bases from V and 7 bases from J; junction bases left unmatched: 8. CDR3 bases read: TGCGCCAGCAGCTGGACAGGGGCCCAGGGGAATGAG. This codes for CASSWTGAQGNE. The CDR3 in full is CASSWTGAQGNEQFF. The complete variable domain, with remaining parts taken from reference TRBV5-1 and TRBJ2-1, reads KAGVTQTPRYLIKTRGQQVTLSCSPISGHRSVSWYQQTPGQGLQFLFEYFSETQRNKGNFPGRFSGRQFSNSRSEMNVSTLELGDSALYLCASSWTGAQGNEQFFGPGTRLTVL.

This clone has ten or more counts. Coverage ceases 3 residues before the CDR3 finishes, and the germline J gene fills in the end. The genes are TRBV20-1 and TRBJ2-7; 7 bases line up with TRBD2. The CDR3 is 13 residues long. V shed 3 bases and J 3 bases; nucleotides not matched to a gene: 5. Germline V gene lookup returns CDR1 DFQATT and CDR2 SNEGSKA (reference sequence). The sequenced CDR3 bases are TGCAGTGCTAGTGGGGGGGGTGGCTACGAG. Translating it yields CSASGGGGYE. From start to end, the CDR3 is CSASGGGGYEQYF.

This clone was recorded at least ten times. The read stops 3 residues short of the end of the CDR3; the missing end is completed from the germline J gene. This chain uses TRBV9 with TRBJ2-1; 10 nucleotides line up with TRBD2. The CDR3 is 15 residues long. Per germline, CDR1 SGDLS and CDR2 YYNGEE. The junction had 6 bases not matched to a gene; V was cut back by 0 bases and J by 9 bases. The covered CDR3 bases are TGTGCCAGCAGCGTAGAGGCTAGCGGGAGTGGTGAG. It specifies CASSVEASGSGE. The full-length CDR3 reads as CASSVEASGSGEQFF.

This clone was seen ten or more times. The read terminates 3 residues before the CDR3 end, so the remaining end is supplied by the germline J gene. V and J are TRBV20-1 and TRBJ2-3, with a possible D match to TRBD2 (6 bases). The CDR3 is 14 amino acids. Trimming cost V 6 bases and J 4 bases, with 17 bases left between them. Germline V gene lookup returns CDR1 DFQATT and CDR2 SNEGSKA (reference sequence). The sequenced part of the CDR3 DNA is TGCAGTGCCCACGGGACTCGCAGGGCAGATACG. Protein sequence: CSAHGTRRADT. The complete CDR3 reads CSAHGTRRADTQYF.

CDR3 DNA (partial): TGTGCCAGCAGTGACCCGGACAGTCTTTTCACAGATACG. Translated, it gives CASSDPDSLFTDT. The complete CDR3 sequence is CASSDPDSLFTDTQYF. V gene TRBV25-1 combines with J gene TRBJ2-3; D may be TRBD1 (6 bases). The sequence runs out 3 residues before the end of the CDR3; the remainder is reconstructed from the germline J gene. Germline V gene sequence: CDR1 MGHDK, CDR2 SYGVNS. V shed 3 bases and J shed 2 bases, with 15 bases lying between them. The CDR3 has 16 residues.

This clone appeared many times. The missing CDR3 end, 3 residues past where the read stops, is filled in from the germline J gene. This chain uses TRBV29-1 with TRBJ2-3; D is unresolved. Trimming shortened V by 2 bases and J by 1 base, and 4 bases separated the two germline ends. This CDR3 has 12 residues. The V gene's germline CDR1 is SQVTM and CDR2 ANQGSEA. The covered CDR3 bases are TGCAGCGTTGAACAGGGCACAGATACG. Translated: CSVEQGTDT. The full CDR3 reads CSVEQGTDTQYF.

This clone was counted at least ten times. The read stops 3 residues short of the end of the CDR3; the missing end is completed from the germline J gene. The chain carries TRBV20-1 and TRBJ2-7; D not certain. The length of the CDR3 is 14 residues. The V end was cut by 3 bases, the J end by 4 bases, with 16 bases between. From germline, CDR1 is DFQATT and CDR2 SNEGSKA (reference sequence). CDR3 region: CSARGVEGRYEQYF. CDR3 DNA (partial): TGCAGTGCTAGGGGCGTTGAAGGTAGATACGAG.

This clone was detected many times. Read sequence stops 3 residues before the CDR3 end, and the germline J gene provides the missing end. The gene calls are TRBV12-5 and TRBJ2-3; no clear D gene. Germline V lookup: CDR1 LGHNT, CDR2 FRNRAP. The CDR3 length is 13 residues. CDR3 sequence: CASGLPPQETQYF. CDR3 DNA (partial): TGTGCTAGTGGTCTACCGCCTCAAGAGACG. Using reference TRBV12-5 and TRBJ2-3 for the parts outside the CDR3, the full variable domain is DARVTQTPRHKVTEMGQEVTMRCQPILGHNTVFWYRQTMMQGLELLAYFRNRAPLDDSGMPKDRFSAEMPDATLATLKIQPSEPRDSAVYFCASGLPPQETQYFGPGTRLTVL.

This clone occurred many times. The read is 3 residues too short to cover the CDR3 end, so that end is filled in from the germline J gene. The gene calls are TRBV29-1 and TRBJ2-3; 8 nucleotides match TRBD2. Looked up from germline, CDR1 is SQVTM and CDR2 is ANQGSEA. The CDR3 has 16 amino acids. Trimming cost V 0 bases and J 0 bases; bases outside gene matches: 5. The sequenced CDR3 bases are TGCAGCGTTGAAGATCGGGTAGCGGGGAGCACAGATACG. Translated: CSVEDRVAGSTDT. The complete CDR3 reads CSVEDRVAGSTDTQYF.

This clone showed up just a few times. Read coverage stops 3 residues before the CDR3 terminus; the germline J gene supplies the remainder. The V and J genes are TRBV20-1 and TRBJ2-3; possible D gene TRBD2, 6 bases. Germline V gene data show CDR1 as DFQATT and CDR2 as SNEGSKA (reference sequence). This CDR3 is 14 amino acids long. CDR3 DNA (partial): TGCAGTGCTAGAGAAGATGGCAGGGACTGGGCG. Translating gives CSAREDGRDWA. The whole CDR3 reads CSAREDGRDWAQYF.

This clone was recorded at least ten times. The read falls 3 residues short of the CDR3 end, and the missing part is taken from the germline J gene. The rearrangement joins TRBV20-1 to TRBJ2-1; TRBD1 is a possible D gene (5 bases). The CDR3 length is 15 residues. CDR1 DFQATT and CDR2 SNEGSKA come from the germline V gene (reference sequence). The germline V and J ends were trimmed by 0 bases and 6 bases, with 15 bases remaining between them. CDR3 DNA, as far as it was read: TGCAGTGCTAGAGATGCCCAGGGTTTGGTCAATGAG. It translates to CSARDAQGLVNE. The CDR3 reads in full as CSARDAQGLVNEQFF.

There are many counts of this clone. From the germline J gene comes the end of the CDR3, since the read stops 3 residues before it. The V gene is TRBV6-2 or TRBV6-3, the J gene TRBJ2-7, with TRBD1 matching 9 bases. J lost 5 bases, V lost 5 bases, and 4 bases had no gene match. CDR1 and CDR2 from the germline V gene are MNHEY and SVGEGT. There are 13 residues in the CDR3. The sequenced CDR3 bases are TGTGCCAGCAGTGCCCGACAGGGGGACGAG. Translated: CASSARQGDE. The full CDR3 protein reads CASSARQGDEQYF.

This clone was observed at least ten times. The read stops 3 residues short of the end of the CDR3; the missing end is completed from the germline J gene. The rearrangement joins TRBV11-2 to TRBJ2-7; 8 positions match TRBD1. V gave up 4 bases and J gave up 5 bases; unmatched junction bases: 10. Looked up from germline, CDR1 is SGHAT and CDR2 is FQNNGV. The CDR3 is made up of 15 amino acids. The CDR3 protein is CASSSLQGARNEQYF. The sequenced part of the CDR3 DNA is TGTGCCAGCAGCTCACTCCAGGGGGCTCGGAACGAG.

There are many counts of this clone. Read data end 3 residues before the CDR3 end; the end is taken from the germline J gene. The gene calls are TRBV7-2 and TRBJ1-2, with TRBD1 identical over 8 bases. Germline CDR1 SGHTA, CDR2 FQGNSA. This CDR3 comprises 15 residues. The part of the CDR3 DNA that was read is TGTGCCAGCAGCTTGCTACAGGGGGGGTATGAGGGC. Translation: CASSLLQGGYEG. The whole CDR3 reads CASSLLQGGYEGYTF.

This clone appeared many times. The CDR3 end is not reached by the read, which stops 3 residues before it; the germline J gene fills it in. The chain uses TRBV14 and TRBJ2-1; the match to TRBD2 covers 14 bases. Unmatched junction bases numbered 6, after V lost 1 base and J lost 4 bases. The CDR3 spans 18 residues. CDR1 and CDR2 (germline): SGHDN, FVKESK. The CDR3 reads CASSQAPGLAGGYNEQFF. The DNA read from the CDR3 is TGTGCCAGCAGCCAAGCCCCCGGACTAGCGGGAGGTTACAATGAG. Drawing the rest from reference TRBV14 and TRBJ2-1, the complete variable domain is EAGVTQFPSHSVIEKGQTVTLRCDPISGHDNLYWYRRVMGKEIKFLLHFVKESKQDESGMPNNRFLAERTGGTYSTLKVQPAELEDSGVYFCASSQAPGLAGGYNEQFFGPGTRLTVL.